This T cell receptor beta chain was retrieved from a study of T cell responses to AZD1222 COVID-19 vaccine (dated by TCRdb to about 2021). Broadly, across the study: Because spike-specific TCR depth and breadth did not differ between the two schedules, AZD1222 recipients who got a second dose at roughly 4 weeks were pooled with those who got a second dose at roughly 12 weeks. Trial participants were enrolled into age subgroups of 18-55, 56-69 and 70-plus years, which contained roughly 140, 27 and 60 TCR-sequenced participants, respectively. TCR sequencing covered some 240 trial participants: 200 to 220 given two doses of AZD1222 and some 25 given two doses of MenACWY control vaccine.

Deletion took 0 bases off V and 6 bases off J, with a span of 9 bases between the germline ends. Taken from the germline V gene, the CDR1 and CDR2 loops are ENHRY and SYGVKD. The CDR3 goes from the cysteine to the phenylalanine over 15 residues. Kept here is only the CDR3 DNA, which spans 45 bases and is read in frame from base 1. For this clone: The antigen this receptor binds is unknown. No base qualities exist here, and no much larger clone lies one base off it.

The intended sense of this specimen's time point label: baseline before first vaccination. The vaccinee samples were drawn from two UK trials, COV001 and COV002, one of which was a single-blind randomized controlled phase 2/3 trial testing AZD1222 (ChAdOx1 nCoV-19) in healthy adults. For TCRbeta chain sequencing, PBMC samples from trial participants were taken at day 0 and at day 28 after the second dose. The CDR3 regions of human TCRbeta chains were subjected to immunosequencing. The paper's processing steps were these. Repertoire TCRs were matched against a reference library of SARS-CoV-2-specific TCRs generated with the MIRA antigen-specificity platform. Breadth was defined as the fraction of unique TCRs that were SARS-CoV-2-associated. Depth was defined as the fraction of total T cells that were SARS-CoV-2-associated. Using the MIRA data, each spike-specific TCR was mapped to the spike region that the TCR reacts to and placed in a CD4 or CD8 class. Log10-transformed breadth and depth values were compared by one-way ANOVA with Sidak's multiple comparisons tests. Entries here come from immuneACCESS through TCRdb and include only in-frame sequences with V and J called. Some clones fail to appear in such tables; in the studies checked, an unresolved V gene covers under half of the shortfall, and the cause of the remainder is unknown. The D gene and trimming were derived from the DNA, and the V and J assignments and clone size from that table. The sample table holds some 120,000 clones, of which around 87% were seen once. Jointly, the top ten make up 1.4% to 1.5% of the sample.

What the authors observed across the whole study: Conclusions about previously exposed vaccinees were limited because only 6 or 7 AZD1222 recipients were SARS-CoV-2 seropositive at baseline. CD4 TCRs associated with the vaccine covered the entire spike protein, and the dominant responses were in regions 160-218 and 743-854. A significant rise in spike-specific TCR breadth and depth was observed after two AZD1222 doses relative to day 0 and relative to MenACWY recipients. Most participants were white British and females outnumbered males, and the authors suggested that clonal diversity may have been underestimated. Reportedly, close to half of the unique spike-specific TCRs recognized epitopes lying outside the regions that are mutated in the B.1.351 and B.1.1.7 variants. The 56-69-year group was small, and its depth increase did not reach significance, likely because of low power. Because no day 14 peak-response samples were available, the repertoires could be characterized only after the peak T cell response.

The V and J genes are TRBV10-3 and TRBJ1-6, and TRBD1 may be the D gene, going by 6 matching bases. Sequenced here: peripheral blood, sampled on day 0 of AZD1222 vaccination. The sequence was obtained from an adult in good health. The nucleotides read TGTGCCATCAGTGAGTCGAGGGGGAGTAATTCACCCCTCCACTTT. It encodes CAISESRGSNSPLHF.